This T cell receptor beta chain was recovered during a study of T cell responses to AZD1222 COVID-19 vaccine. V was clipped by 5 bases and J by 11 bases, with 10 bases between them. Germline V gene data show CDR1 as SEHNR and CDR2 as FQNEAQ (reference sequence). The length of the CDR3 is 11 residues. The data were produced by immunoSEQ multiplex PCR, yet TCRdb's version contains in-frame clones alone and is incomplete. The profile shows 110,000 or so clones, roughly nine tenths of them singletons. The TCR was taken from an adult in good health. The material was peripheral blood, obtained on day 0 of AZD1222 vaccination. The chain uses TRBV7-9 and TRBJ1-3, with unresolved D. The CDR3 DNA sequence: TGTGCCAGCAGCCCGCCGATTCCCATATATTTT. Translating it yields CASSPPIPIYF.